The entry below gives a single T cell receptor (beta chain) sequence along with its context. No antigen is known for it. Qualities for individual bases were not recorded, and no much larger clone is one base off. Library method: 5' RACE. Instrument on record: Illumina HiSeq 2500. A second 7 to 11 cycle PCR used a sample-barcoded 5' primer and a J-beta primer mix. A unique molecular identifier was introduced onto each TCR beta cDNA molecule by a template-switch 5' adaptor carrying 12 random nucleotides. Each sample yielded at least 3 million CDR3-containing paired-end reads. First-strand cDNA was synthesized from all RNA with the Mint cDNA synthesis kit, primed by a TRBC-specific oligonucleotide. Following uracil-DNA glycosylase treatment, all cDNA underwent a first 18-cycle PCR with the universal primers M1SS and BC2_uni_R. The published analysis was carried out like this. For normalization, 1 million high-quality reads were randomly selected from each sample, with every read carrying a distinct molecular identifier. Reads sharing molecular identifiers were discarded rather than binned into consensus sequences. CDR3 identification, clonotype clustering and error correction used MiTCR with a Q25 quality threshold and the strictest error-elimination algorithm. A nonparametric unseen species model using Euler transformation provided a lower-bound estimate of total TCR beta diversity. TCRdb cleaned the public reads at Q25 with fastp, built clones with MiXCR and kept in-frame beta chains. Each CDR3 protein appears once, grouped with its most common genes and DNA. The V and J calls, along with clone size, are taken from TCRdb and not from the paper's own processing. Counted in this sample were about 780,000 distinct CDR3 sequences; 46% of them appeared once. The ten largest make up about a sixth of the sample.

This record belongs to a study of blood T cells in healthy people across ages (dated by TCRdb to between 2014 and 2017). Describing the broader study: In model experiments, roughly one uniquely barcoded TCR beta cDNA molecule per two T cells was captured by template switching. To track age-related changes in TCR beta repertoire diversity, the study relied on deep sequencing normalized with unique cDNA molecular identifiers. Four age groups were formed from the donors: young (average around 15 years), middle-aged (approximately 42), aged (roughly 58) and long-lived (82). To avoid experimental bias, donors of different ages were spread randomly across the sequencing lanes. The study analyzed two additional independent replicas of 1 million unique cDNA reads from the same blood draw for two donors, one aged 18 to 30 and one aged 80 or older.

Donors were roughly 40 systemically healthy Caucasian individuals from Russia aged 6 to 90 years. Around 10 milliliters of peripheral blood were drawn from each donor into EDTA-treated Vacutainer tubes. Ficoll-Paque density-gradient centrifugation was used to isolate PBMCs, with at least 7 million per sample. Total RNA was extracted from PBMCs with Trizol reagent, with at least 5 micrograms obtained per sample. For every donor, an aliquot of PBMCs went through flow cytometry to measure the percentages of naive CD45RAhigh/CD27high T cells. The CDR3 sequence holds 16 residues, the cysteine and phenylalanine included. The sequence is cut down to CDR3 DNA, 48 bases in frame from base 1. CDR1 and CDR2, looked up from the germline V gene, are LGHNA and YSLEER. The V and J ends are trimmed by 0 bases and 8 bases, leaving 19 bases between them. Results the study describes overall, beyond this receptor: Compared with the aged group, the long-lived group had more naive CD4+ T cells, fewer expanded clones and increased TCR diversity, a pattern suggesting age selection. Donor CMV infection status was unknown, potentially confounding age-related changes in expanded clonotypes. As age increased, observed TCR beta diversity per million T cells dropped in a roughly linear way, and a significant reduction was already evident by age 40. The percentage of naive T cells measured by flow cytometry correlated strongly with observed TCR beta diversity. Estimates of total diversity from one million sequenced T cells were regarded as lower bounds and underestimates. Because profiling used bulk unsorted PBMCs, naive and antigen-experienced compartments could not be compared conclusively.

The chain couples TRBV4-3 to TRBJ1-2; the D gene is not confidently resolved. The sample taken for sequencing was blood. This clonotype was sampled from a man older than 75 in good health. The nucleotides are TGCGCCAGCAGCCAAGACGGGGAGGCAAGAGGTCTGGGCTACACCTTC. Its coded protein is CASSQDGEARGLGYTF.